This T cell receptor (beta chain) is from a study of early T cells in non-severe SARS-CoV-2 infection. Study-wide background: Unsorted whole-blood RNA was sequenced in bulk, leaving chains unpaired.

Individual cDNA molecules each received unique molecular identifiers attached to them. Each CDR3 protein gets one entry after TCRdb re-called the 5' RACE reads with MiXCR. This table has roughly 110,000 distinct CDR3 sequences, 8.5% to 14% appearing once. This CDR3 contains 14 residues. From germline, CDR1 is SEHNR and CDR2 FQNEAQ (reference sequence). The V end lost 0 bases, the J end lost 1 base, and 7 bases lay between the germline ends. This clonotype came up many times. Its matching antigen is unknown. Study observations and caveats: Matches to VDJdb favored anti-spike CD8 responses and missed private and CD4 specificities.

The specimen was whole blood. This chain connects TRBV7-9 to TRBJ2-7; weak D call: TRBD2 (6 bases). This clonotype originated in an adult who was a healthcare worker with PCR-confirmed SARS-CoV-2 infection or an uninfected control (not recorded which). As DNA, the CDR3 is TGTGCCAGCAGCTTAGCGGCGGGGTCCTACGAGCAGTACTTC. Its protein product is CASSLAAGSYEQYF. Full variable domain (outside the CDR3, taken from reference TRBV7-9 and TRBJ2-7): DTGVSQNPRHKITKRGQNVTFRCDPISEHNRLYWYRQTLGQGPEFLTYFQNEAQLEKSRLLSDRFSAERPKGSFSTLEIQRTEQGDSAMYLCASSLAAGSYEQYFGPGTRLTVT.